One and the same sample provided the 11 T cell receptor beta chains below, sequenced in a study of blood T cell repertoires in COVID-19 (dated by TCRdb to the early 2020s). Libraries were built with the immunoSEQ multiplex PCR assay. This is the immuneACCESS table as TCRdb keeps it, with only in-frame sequences that have V and J called. A part of the clones is gone; compared with another copy, unresolved V genes explain less than half, and the rest is unexplained. This sample has 47,000 or so clones in its table, and approximately 80% of those were observed once. Together, the top ten hold 20% to 25% of the sample. The specimen sequenced was peripheral blood. The receptors shown here come from an elderly woman with COVID-19, enrolled during active disease.

The chain carries TRBV4-1 and TRBJ2-1, with 8 bases that match TRBD1. The ends lost 6 bases at V and 3 bases at J; junction bases unmatched: 4. CDR3 length: 14 amino acids. In germline, CDR1 is MGHRA, CDR2 YSYEKL. The CDR3 loop is CASRPGTGYNEQFF. CDR3 sequence (DNA): TGCGCCAGCAGACCCGGGACAGGCTACAATGAGCAGTTCTTC.

The V gene is TRBV23-1, the J gene TRBJ2-3; 12 bases fit TRBD2. TRBV23-1 is noted as an ORF with a role that remains uncertain. J gave up 8 bases and V 2 bases, and 20 bases lay outside the gene matches. The CDR3 has 20 residues. CDR3 in DNA: TGCGCCAGCAGTCAAGTCTCAAGCGAACTAGCGGGAGGACCTCCTTTTACGCAGTATTTT. Its protein product is CASSQVSSELAGGPPFTQYF.

This clone was seen once. This chain uses TRBV6-4 with TRBJ2-3, with TRBD2 matching 12 bases. Trimming took 0 bases from V and 4 from J; bases not matched to a gene: 8. Per germline, CDR1 MRHNA and CDR2 SNTAGT. The CDR3 has 18 residues. The CDR3 region is CASSDSKASGRGADTQYF. DNA for the CDR3: TGTGCCAGCAGTGACTCGAAGGCTAGCGGGAGGGGGGCAGATACGCAGTATTTT.

V is TRBV6-1 and J is TRBJ1-6; TRBD1 might be the D (6 bases). Germline V gene data show CDR1 as MNHNS and CDR2 as SASEGT. The CDR3 length is 16 residues. The V end lost 1 base, the J end lost 4 bases, and 11 bases lay between the germline ends. CDR3 in amino acids: CASSEEGGSYNSPLHF. The CDR3 coding sequence is TGTGCCAGCAGTGAAGAGGGGGGGTCTTATAATTCACCCCTCCACTTT.

The count of this clone is one. The chain joins TRBV6-2 or TRBV6-3 to TRBJ2-5; 8 nucleotides agree with TRBD2. Germline CDR1 and CDR2: MNHEY and SVGEGT. V lost 3 bases, J lost 5 bases, and 17 bases stayed unmatched. The CDR3 has 18 residues. Here the CDR3 reads CASSYTLAGPTWGETQYF. CDR3 DNA: TGTGCCAGCAGTTATACTCTAGCGGGCCCAACCTGGGGGGAGACCCAGTACTTC.

This chain links TRBV5-3 with TRBJ2-7; the D gene is possibly TRBD2 (6 bases). TRBV5-3 is marked as an open reading frame, function uncertain. V lost 0 bases, J lost 5 bases, and 21 bases lay in between. The CDR3 extends over 17 amino acids. CDR3 loop: CARSLVVRREAGHEQYF. The CDR3 DNA follows: TGTGCCAGAAGCTTGGTGGTAAGGAGGGAGGCAGGCCACGAGCAGTACTTC.

The CDR3 nucleotides are TGTGCCAGCAGCCGATCGGTCGGCGAGCGGGTCGATGAGCAGTTCTTC. It translates to CASSRSVGERVDEQFF. The chain carries TRBV7-3 and TRBJ2-1; D might be TRBD2 (6 bases). This CDR3 region has 16 residues. The germline V and J ends were trimmed by 5 bases and 8 bases, with 22 bases remaining between them. Germline CDR1 and CDR2: SGHTA and FQGTGA.

The chain carries TRBV5-4 and TRBJ2-1, with 8 nucleotides matching TRBD2. Germline V CDR1 and CDR2: SGHNT, YYREEE (reference sequence). CDR3 size: 17 residues. J gave up 6 bases and V 4 bases, and 15 bases lay outside the gene matches. The CDR3 DNA sequence: TGTGCCAGCAGCGAGGCCCTTGGAGCGGGAGTCCTCAATGAGCAGTTCTTC. Translating gives CASSEALGAGVLNEQFF.

This clone was recorded once. The V gene is TRBV6-1, the J gene TRBJ1-2; D may be TRBD1 (6 bases). CDR1 and CDR2 (germline): MNHNS, SASEGT. The CDR3 sequence is 15 residues long. The V end was cut by 1 base, the J end by 4 bases, with 13 bases between. This CDR3 is CASSEDKHRVYGYTF. CDR3 nucleotides: TGTGCCAGCAGTGAAGATAAACACAGGGTCTATGGCTACACCTTC.

The chain links TRBV19 to TRBJ2-3; 9 bases fit TRBD1. The CDR3 consists of 15 residues. Germline lookup yields CDR1 LNHDA and CDR2 SQIVND (reference sequence). J lost 4 bases, V lost 4 bases, and 6 bases had no gene match. The CDR3 DNA reads as TGTGCCAGTAGTAACTCGGGACAGGGATCAGATACGCAGTATTTT. It is translated as CASSNSGQGSDTQYF.

The chain recombines TRBV6-5 with TRBJ1-5; TRBD1 might be the D (5 bases). Germline V lookup: CDR1 MNHEY, CDR2 SVGAGI. The CDR3 is 15 amino acids. With 4 bases removed from V and 6 bases from J, the gap between germline ends came to 16 bases. Written as DNA, the CDR3 is TGTGCCAGCAGTTGGGTGGGGGGGGAGGCTCAGCCCCAGCATTTT. Its translation is CASSWVGGEAQPQHF.